This TCR beta chain was observed in a study of blood T cell repertoires in COVID-19. The overall study: Samples of COVID-19 (acute and convalescent) were obtained from the United States, Italy and Spain.

The germline CDR1 and CDR2 sequences are ENHRY and SYGVKD. Trimming took 3 bases from V and 5 from J; bases not matched to a gene: 3. The CDR3 extends over 13 amino acids. Sequenced by immunoSEQ multiplex PCR; TCRdb stores in-frame clones only, minus some. The sample records more than 400,000 clones, approximately 83% being singletons. Sequencing was done on a sample of peripheral blood. This sequence joins TRBV10-3 and TRBJ1-1, with 7 bases matching TRBD1. This TCR was recovered from a human donor in a cohort sampled during active COVID-19. The CDR3 spells CAISEDRDTEAFF. DNA for the CDR3: TGTGCCATCAGTGAAGACAGGGATACTGAAGCTTTCTTT.